Included here is one T cell receptor (beta chain) sequence, with context. This receptor's antigen is unknown. No much larger clone is present one base from it, and per-base qualities are unavailable. From the germline V gene (reference sequence), CDR1 is SGHNT and CDR2 is YYREEE. V and J are trimmed by 4 bases and 2 bases, and the gene matches miss 7 bases of the junction. The CDR3, cysteine through phenylalanine, is 15 amino acids long. CDR3 DNA only is kept here, 45 bases in frame from base 1. The library was prepared using the immunoSEQ multiplex PCR assay. Adaptive Biotechnologies performed TCRbeta CDR3 sequencing at survey depth and reported CDR3 sequences, V/J genes, productive frequency, and template counts. Amplification of TCR beta CDR3 regions started from genomic DNA instead of RNA. Processing in the source paper ran as follows. Jensen-Shannon divergence was used to quantify pairwise repertoire overlap between tissues, with a value of 1 indicating complete divergence and a value of 0 indicating identical repertoires. Tissues were clustered by single-linkage agglomerative hierarchical clustering of pairwise JSD values and displayed as dendrograms. GLIPH2 was run on all patient samples with simulation_depth 1000, kmer_min_depth 3 and cdr3_length_cutoff 8, and groups with more than two unique CDR3s were retained. In a standardized tissue-overlap score, Jaccard GLIPH-group overlap across patients was extrapolated to a standard repertoire size of 1000 clones. To look at how diversity was associated with clinical or experimental variables, linear mixed-effect models were used, with tissue treated as a fixed effect and individual treated as a random effect. TCRdb mirrors the immuneACCESS table, restricted to in-frame sequences. Some clones are absent from its copies; in checked studies, under half trace to an unresolved V gene, and the reason for the others is unknown. For V, J and clone size, that table is used; D and trimming come from the DNA. The sample table contains about 6,300 clones; only one count was recorded for about two thirds of them. The ten most abundant clones make up approximately 7% of the sample.

The data originate from a study of tissue T cells after allogeneic stem cell transplantation (dated by TCRdb to 2021 to 2024). Background on the whole study: If a tissue had multiple samples, a pathologist reviewed H&E sections so that samples with histologically apparent lymphocytes got priority for sequencing. The human arm was conducted as a prospective observational study, and neither blinding nor randomization was performed. The study profiled TCR beta repertoires across many tissues from research autopsies of patients with and without GVHD, plus mouse models of GVHD.

Broader findings and caveats from the paper: Which tissue TCRs were alloreactive or antigen-specific was not determined in the study, and some of the clones might have been host cells that persisted. Sampling depth was acknowledged as a limitation, and the patient cohort was both small and clinically heterogeneous. No blood samples were available from the non-GVHD comparator patients. In both patients and mice, T cells from blood and spleen picked up only a limited part of the TCR repertoire that was detected in tissues. Within patients, how anatomically similar the tissues were was a key factor in shaping TCR repertoire composition, regardless of disease or transplant status. Not many T cell clones showed up in more than one patient, yet clustering based on motifs uncovered repertoire signatures that were shared across patients in a tissue-specific way.

The time point label for this specimen denotes: human tissue collected at research (rapid) autopsy. Three non-HCT comparator patients with other cancers, having at least five GI tract samples and no known GI disease at death, were selected retrospectively. After a median post-mortem interval of approximately 9 hours, autopsy tissues were collected, including GI sites from esophagus to rectum, liver, skin, and lymphoid organs such as spleen. Each autopsy specimen was bisected, with one portion flash-frozen in liquid nitrogen and the remainder formalin-fixed, and the outer muscle layers of GI specimens were removed. To extract genomic DNA from frozen tissues, either the Mag-Bind Blood & Tissue DNA HDQ 96 Kit on a Chemagic 360 or the DNeasy Blood & Tissue Kit was used. Because of concern about red blood cell contamination, extracted DNA was further purified using the Genomic DNA Clean & Concentrator-25 kit.

The chain was built from TRBV5-4 and TRBJ2-5, with TRBD1 identical over 8 junction bases. The receptor's source is a woman aged 18-49 years with breast cancer. The sample was tissue from the rectum, taken at autopsy. The CDR3 region: CASSRNGQGQETQYF. The DNA sequence is TGTGCCAGCAGCCGAAACGGACAGGGACAAGAGACCCAGTACTTC.